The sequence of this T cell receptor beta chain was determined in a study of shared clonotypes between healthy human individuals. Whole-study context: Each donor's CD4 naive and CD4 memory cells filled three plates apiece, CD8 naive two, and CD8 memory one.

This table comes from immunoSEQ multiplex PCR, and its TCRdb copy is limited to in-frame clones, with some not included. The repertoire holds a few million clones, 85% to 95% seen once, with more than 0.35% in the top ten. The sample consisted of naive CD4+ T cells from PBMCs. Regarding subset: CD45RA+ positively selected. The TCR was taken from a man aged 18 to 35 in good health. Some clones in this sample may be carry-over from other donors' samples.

This CDR3 is CASREGGSTEAFF. CDR3 DNA sequence: TGTGCCAGTAGGGAGGGGGGCAGCACTGAAGCTTTCTTT. The chain links TRBV19 to TRBJ1-1, with a tentative D call TRBD1 (6 bases). The CDR3 runs to 13 residues. CDR1 and CDR2 (germline): LNHDA, SQIVND (reference sequence). The ends were cut back, 6 bases at V and 4 bases at J, with 12 bases in the middle. The variable domain in full, with the rest retrieved from reference TRBV19 and TRBJ1-1, is DGGITQSPKYLFRKEGQNVTLSCEQNLNHDAMYWYRQDPGQGLRLIYYSQIVNDFQKGDIAEGYSVSREKKESFPLTVTSAQKNPTAFYLCASREGGSTEAFFGQGTRLTVV.